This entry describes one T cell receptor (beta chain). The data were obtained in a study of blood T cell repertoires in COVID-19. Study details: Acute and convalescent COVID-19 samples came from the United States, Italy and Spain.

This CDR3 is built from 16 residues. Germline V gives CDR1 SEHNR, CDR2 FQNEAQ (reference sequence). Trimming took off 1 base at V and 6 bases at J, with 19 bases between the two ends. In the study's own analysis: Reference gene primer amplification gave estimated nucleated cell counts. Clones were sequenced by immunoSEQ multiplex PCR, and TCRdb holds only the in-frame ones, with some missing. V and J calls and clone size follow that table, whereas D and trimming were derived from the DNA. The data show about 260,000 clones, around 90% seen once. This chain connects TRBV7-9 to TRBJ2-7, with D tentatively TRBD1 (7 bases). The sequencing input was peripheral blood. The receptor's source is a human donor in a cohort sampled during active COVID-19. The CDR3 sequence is CASSLGETGTGGEQYF. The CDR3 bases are TGTGCCAGCAGCTTAGGAGAGACAGGGACTGGTGGCGAGCAGTACTTC.